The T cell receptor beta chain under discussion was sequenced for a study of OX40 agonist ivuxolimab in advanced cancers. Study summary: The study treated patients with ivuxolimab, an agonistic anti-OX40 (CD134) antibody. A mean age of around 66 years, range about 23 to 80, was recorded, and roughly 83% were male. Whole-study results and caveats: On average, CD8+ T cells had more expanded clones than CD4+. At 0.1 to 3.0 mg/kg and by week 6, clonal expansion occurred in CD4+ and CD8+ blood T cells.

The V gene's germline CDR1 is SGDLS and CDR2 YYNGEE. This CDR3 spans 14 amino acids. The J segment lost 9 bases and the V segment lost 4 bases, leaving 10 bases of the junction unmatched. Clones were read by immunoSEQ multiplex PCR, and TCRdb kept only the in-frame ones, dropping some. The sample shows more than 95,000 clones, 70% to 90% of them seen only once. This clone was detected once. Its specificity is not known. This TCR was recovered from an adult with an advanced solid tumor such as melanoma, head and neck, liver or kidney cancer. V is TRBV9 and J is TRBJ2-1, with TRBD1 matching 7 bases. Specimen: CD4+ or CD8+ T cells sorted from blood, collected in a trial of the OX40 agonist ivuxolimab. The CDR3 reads CASSPPGQLAEQFF. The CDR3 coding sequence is TGTGCCAGCAGCCCCCCGGGACAGCTTGCTGAGCAGTTCTTC.